This T cell receptor beta chain was sequenced for a study of blood T cell repertoires in COVID-19. Study at large: Whether acute or convalescent, the COVID-19 samples came from the United States, Italy and Spain.

As originally analysed: The assay estimated nucleated cells by amplifying reference gene primers. Sequencing was performed with immunoSEQ multiplex PCR; in TCRdb, only in-frame clones are kept and a portion is missing. V and J calls plus clone size are reproduced from that table; the DNA served to infer D and trimming. Of approximately 200,000 clones listed, nearly 90% are singletons. Across 20 to 25 US areas, participants ranged in age from roughly 18 to 95 years. Cohort 3 recovered donors had two negative PCRs, clearance, or symptom resolution. The CDR3 length is 12 residues. The J segment lost 6 bases and the V segment lost 11 bases, leaving 5 bases of the junction unmatched. Per the germline V gene, CDR1 is LNHDA and CDR2 is SQIVND (reference sequence).

The receptor was derived from a man aged 25 to 40 who had recovered from COVID-19. The sample taken for sequencing was PBMCs or T cells enriched from blood (not recorded which). This chain joins TRBV19 and TRBJ2-1; TRBD1 matches 9 bases. The CDR3 sequence is CAGQGSPNEQFF. The CDR3 nucleotides read TGTGCCGGACAGGGGTCCCCCAATGAGCAGTTCTTC. The entire variable domain, with the rest obtained from reference TRBV19 and TRBJ2-1, is as follows: DGGITQSPKYLFRKEGQNVTLSCEQNLNHDAMYWYRQDPGQGLRLIYYSQIVNDFQKGDIAEGYSVSREKKESFPLTVTSAQKNPTAFYLCAGQGSPNEQFFGPGTRLTVL.